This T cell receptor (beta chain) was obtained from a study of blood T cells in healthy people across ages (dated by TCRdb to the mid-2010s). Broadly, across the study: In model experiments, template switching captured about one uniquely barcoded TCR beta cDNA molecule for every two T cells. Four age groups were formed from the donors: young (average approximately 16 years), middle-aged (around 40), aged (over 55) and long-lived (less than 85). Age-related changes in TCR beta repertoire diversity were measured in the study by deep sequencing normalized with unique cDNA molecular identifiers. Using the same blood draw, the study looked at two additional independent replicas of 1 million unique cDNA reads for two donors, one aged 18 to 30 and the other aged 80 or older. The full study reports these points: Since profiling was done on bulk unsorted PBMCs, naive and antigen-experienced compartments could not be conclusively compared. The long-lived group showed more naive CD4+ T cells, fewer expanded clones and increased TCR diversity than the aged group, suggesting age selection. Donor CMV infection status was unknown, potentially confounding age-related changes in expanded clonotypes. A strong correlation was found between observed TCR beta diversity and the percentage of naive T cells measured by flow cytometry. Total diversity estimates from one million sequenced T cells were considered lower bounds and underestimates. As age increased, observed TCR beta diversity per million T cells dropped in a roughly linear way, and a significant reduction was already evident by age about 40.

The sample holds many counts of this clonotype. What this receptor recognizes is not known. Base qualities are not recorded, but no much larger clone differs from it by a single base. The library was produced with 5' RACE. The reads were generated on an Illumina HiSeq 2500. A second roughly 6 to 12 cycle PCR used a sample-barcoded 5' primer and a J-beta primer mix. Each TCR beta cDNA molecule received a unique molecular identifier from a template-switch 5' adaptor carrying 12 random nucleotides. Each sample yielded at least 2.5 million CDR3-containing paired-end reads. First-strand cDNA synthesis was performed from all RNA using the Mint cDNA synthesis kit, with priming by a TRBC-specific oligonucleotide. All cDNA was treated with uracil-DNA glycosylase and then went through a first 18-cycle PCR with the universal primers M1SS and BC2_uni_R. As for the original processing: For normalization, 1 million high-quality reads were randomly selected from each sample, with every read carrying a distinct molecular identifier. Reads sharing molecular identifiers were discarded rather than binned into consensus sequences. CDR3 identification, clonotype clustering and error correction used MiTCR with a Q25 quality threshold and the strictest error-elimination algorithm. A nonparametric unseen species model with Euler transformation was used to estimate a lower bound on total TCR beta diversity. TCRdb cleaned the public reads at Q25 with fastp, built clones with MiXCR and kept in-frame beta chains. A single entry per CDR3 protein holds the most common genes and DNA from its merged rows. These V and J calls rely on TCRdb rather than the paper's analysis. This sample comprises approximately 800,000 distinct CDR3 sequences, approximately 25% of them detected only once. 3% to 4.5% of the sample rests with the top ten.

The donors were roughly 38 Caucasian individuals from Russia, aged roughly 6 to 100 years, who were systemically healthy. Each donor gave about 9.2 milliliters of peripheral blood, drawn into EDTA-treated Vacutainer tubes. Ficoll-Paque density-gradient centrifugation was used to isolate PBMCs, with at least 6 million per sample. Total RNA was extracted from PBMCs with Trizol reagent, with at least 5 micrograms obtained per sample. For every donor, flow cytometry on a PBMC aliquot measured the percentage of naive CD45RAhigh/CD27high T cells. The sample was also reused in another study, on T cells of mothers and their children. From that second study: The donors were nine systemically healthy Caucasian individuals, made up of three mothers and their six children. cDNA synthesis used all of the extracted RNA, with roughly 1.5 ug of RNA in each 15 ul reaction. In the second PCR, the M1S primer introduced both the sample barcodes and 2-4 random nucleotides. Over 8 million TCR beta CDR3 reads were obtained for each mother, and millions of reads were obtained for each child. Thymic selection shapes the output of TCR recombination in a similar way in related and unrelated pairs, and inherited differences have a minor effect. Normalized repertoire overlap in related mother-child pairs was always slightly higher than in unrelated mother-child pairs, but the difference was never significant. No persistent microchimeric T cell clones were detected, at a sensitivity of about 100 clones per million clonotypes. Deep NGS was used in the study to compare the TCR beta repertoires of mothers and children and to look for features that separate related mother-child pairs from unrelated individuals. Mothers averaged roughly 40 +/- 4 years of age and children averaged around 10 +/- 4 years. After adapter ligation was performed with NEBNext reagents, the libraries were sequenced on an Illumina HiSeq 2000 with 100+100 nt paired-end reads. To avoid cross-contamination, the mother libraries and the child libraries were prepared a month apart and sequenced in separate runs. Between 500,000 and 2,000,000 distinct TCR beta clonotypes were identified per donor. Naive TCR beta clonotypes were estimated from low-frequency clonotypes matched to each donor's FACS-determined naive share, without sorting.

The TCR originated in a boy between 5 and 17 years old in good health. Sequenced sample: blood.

CDR3 sequence: CAWTGGFLAGETQYF. The sequence in DNA is TGTGCCTGGACAGGGGGCTTTCTTGCGGGAGAGACCCAGTACTTC. The chain was built from TRBV30 and TRBJ2-5; 8 middle bases align to TRBD1. The germline V gene (reference sequence) supplies CDR1 GTSNPN and CDR2 SVGIG. Germline trimming: 4 bases from V, 4 bases from J; junction bases outside gene matches: 11. Measured from the cysteine to the phenylalanine, the CDR3 is 15 residues long. Solely the CDR3 DNA is kept, with 45 bases framed from the first base.